This entry is about one TCR beta chain. At one of its ends the junction is not consistent with the germline gene, which may arise from a read error. CDR1 is SGHTA and CDR2 is FQGTGA in the germline V gene. The CDR3 spans 17 residues. In the authors' methods: By means of reference gene primer amplification, nucleated cell counts were estimated. Clones were sequenced by immunoSEQ multiplex PCR, and TCRdb holds only the in-frame ones, with some missing. V and J calls plus clone size are reproduced from that table; the DNA served to infer D and trimming. Among roughly 200,000 clones listed, around nine tenths were seen once. The data were obtained in a study of blood T cell repertoires in COVID-19. Study-level information: From T cells, B-cell-depleted T cells, or PBMCs came the material, which was cDNA or gDNA.

This chain connects TRBV7-3 to TRBJ2-2, with 7 bases matching TRBD2. This clonotype was sampled from a man between 18 and 35 years old with active or convalescent COVID-19. The sequenced material came from peripheral blood. The CDR3, as DNA: TGTGCCAGCAGCCTAACACGGGCGGGAGCGAACACCGGGGAGCTGTTTTTT. Residues: CASSLTRAGANTGELFF.